This entry lists 10 T cell receptor beta chains sequenced from one sample in a study of CD8 T cells in Susac syndrome. With random hexamers, roughly 0.45 to 1 ug RNA was reverse transcribed. TCRdb reprocessed the immunoSEQ multiplex PCR reads via MiXCR and lists one record per CDR3 protein. This table holds about 250,000 distinct CDR3 sequences, 93% found once. Sequenced: CD4+ T cells from PBMCs. Receptor source: a human donor with multiple sclerosis.

The chain links TRBV7-2 to TRBJ2-1; TRBD1 is a possible D gene (6 bases). The ends were cut back, 4 bases at V and 5 bases at J, with 15 bases in the middle. The CDR3 totals 15 residues. From germline, CDR1 is SGHTA and CDR2 FQGNSA. The CDR3 coding sequence is TGTGCCAGCAGCTCAGAGGACAGACGTCACAATGAGCAGTTCTTC. Protein: CASSSEDRRHNEQFF.

The chain employs TRBV12-3 or TRBV12-4 and TRBJ1-5; no clear D gene. Trimming took off 5 bases at V and 2 bases at J, with 13 bases between the two ends. This CDR3 is 15 amino acids long. The CDR3 reads CASSRRYGGNQPQHF. In nucleotides, the CDR3 is TGTGCCAGCAGTCGACGTTATGGGGGCAATCAGCCCCAGCATTTT.

The V and J genes are TRBV3-1 and TRBJ2-2; no clear D. This CDR3 contains 11 residues. V gave up 5 bases and J gave up 6 bases, with 4 bases separating them. Per the germline V gene, CDR1 is LGHDT and CDR2 is YNNKEL (reference sequence). This CDR3 is CASSTAGELFF. CDR3 bases: TGTGCCAGCAGCACTGCCGGGGAGCTGTTTTTT.

The chain uses TRBV2 and TRBJ2-1, with 13 bases fitting TRBD2. This CDR3 has 15 residues. V shed 2 bases and J 8 bases; nucleotides not matched to a gene: 3. The germline V gene encodes CDR1 SNHLY and CDR2 FYNNEI. The chain's CDR3 is CASSETSGGVYEQFF. CDR3 nucleotides: TGTGCCAGCAGTGAAACTAGCGGGGGGGTATATGAGCAGTTCTTC.

This chain links TRBV12-3 or TRBV12-4 with TRBJ2-7, with a weak D call TRBD1 (6 bases). The CDR3 sequence is 18 residues long. The V gene lost 0 bases and the J gene lost 0 bases, with 18 bases spanning the gap. CDR3 sequence: CASSLARVPDRSSYEQYF. CDR3 sequence (DNA): TGTGCCAGCAGTTTAGCGCGCGTGCCGGACAGAAGCTCCTACGAGCAGTACTTC.

The chain recombines TRBV7-3 with TRBJ2-1, with D maybe TRBD2 (6 bases). With 5 bases removed from V and 0 bases from J, the gap between germline ends came to 8 bases. CDR3 length: 14 amino acids. CDR1 SGHTA and CDR2 FQGTGA come from the germline V gene. This CDR3 reads CASSTDYSYNEQFF. The CDR3 bases are TGTGCCAGCAGCACGGACTACTCCTACAATGAGCAGTTCTTC.

The V call is TRBV7-9, the J call TRBJ2-3, with TRBD1 as a possible D gene (6 bases). Germline loops: CDR1 SEHNR, CDR2 FQNEAQ (reference sequence). There are 15 residues in the CDR3. Trimming left V 5 bases short and J 4 bases short, with 16 bases between. The CDR3 region has the DNA TGTGCCAGCAGCCTAAACCGACAGGTTTCAGATACGCAGTATTTT. It codes for CASSLNRQVSDTQYF.

This clonotype was counted a few times. The chain is built from TRBV18 and TRBJ1-1; the D gene is possibly TRBD1 (5 bases). Trimming removed 4 bases from V and 3 bases from J, with 12 bases in between. This CDR3 has 14 residues. Per germline, CDR1 KGHSH and CDR2 LQKENI. The CDR3 DNA is TGTGCCAGCTCACTCCGGGACGGAGACACTGAAGCTTTCTTT. Translating it yields CASSLRDGDTEAFF.

This rearrangement joins TRBV29-1 to TRBJ1-2; 8 nucleotides agree with TRBD1. J gave up 8 bases and V 3 bases, and 11 bases lay outside the gene matches. Germline values: CDR1 SQVTM, CDR2 ANQGSEA. The CDR3 consists of 14 residues. This CDR3 is CSVDTIDRGGGYTF. The DNA for the CDR3 is TGCAGCGTTGATACCATTGACAGGGGCGGCGGCTACACCTTC.

The genes are TRBV29-1 and TRBJ1-1, with D perhaps matching TRBD1 (6 bases). The CDR3 extends over 10 amino acids. Germline CDR1 and CDR2: SQVTM and ANQGSEA. V was trimmed by 6 bases and J by 9 bases, leaving 11 bases between them. The CDR3 bases are TGCAGCGTGACCGGACAGAAAGCTTTCTTT. Amino acids: CSVTGQKAFF.